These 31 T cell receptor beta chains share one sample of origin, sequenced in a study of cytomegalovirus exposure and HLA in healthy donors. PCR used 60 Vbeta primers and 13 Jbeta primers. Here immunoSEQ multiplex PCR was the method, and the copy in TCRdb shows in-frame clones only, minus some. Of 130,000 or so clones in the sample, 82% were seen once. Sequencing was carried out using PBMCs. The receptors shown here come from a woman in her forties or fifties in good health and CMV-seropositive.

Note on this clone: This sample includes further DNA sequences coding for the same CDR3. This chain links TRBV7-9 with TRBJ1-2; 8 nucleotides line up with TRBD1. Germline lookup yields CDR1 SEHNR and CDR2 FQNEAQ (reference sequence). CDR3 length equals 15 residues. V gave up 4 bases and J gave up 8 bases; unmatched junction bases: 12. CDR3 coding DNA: TGTGCCAGCAGCTCGCGGCCCAGGGGGCAGGGAGGCTACACCTTC. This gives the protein CASSSRPRGQGGYTF. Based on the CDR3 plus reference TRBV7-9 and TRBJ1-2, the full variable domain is DTGVSQNPRHKITKRGQNVTFRCDPISEHNRLYWYRQTLGQGPEFLTYFQNEAQLEKSRLLSDRFSAERPKGSFSTLEIQRTEQGDSAMYLCASSSRPRGQGGYTFGSGTRLTVV.

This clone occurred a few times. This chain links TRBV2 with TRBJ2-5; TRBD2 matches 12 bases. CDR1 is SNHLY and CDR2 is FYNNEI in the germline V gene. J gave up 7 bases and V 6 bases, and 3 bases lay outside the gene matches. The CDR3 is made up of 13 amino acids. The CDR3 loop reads CASRSGLAGTQYF. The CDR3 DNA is TGTGCCAGCAGGTCGGGACTAGCGGGGACCCAGTACTTC. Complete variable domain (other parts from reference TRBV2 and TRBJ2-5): EPEVTQTPSHQVTQMGQEVILRCVPISNHLYFYWYRQILGQKVEFLVSFYNNEISEKSEIFDDQFSVERPDGSNFTLKIRSTKLEDSAMYFCASRSGLAGTQYFGPGTRLLVL.

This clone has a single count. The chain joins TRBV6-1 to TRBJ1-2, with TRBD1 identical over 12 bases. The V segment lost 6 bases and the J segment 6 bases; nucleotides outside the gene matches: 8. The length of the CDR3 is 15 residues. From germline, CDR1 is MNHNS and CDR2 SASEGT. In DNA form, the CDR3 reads TGTGCCAGCAGACCTGCCGGGACAGGGGGCGATGGCTACACCTTC. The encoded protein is CASRPAGTGGDGYTF.

The CDR3 sequence: CASSPLPDRFSNEKLFF. DNA for the CDR3: TGTGCCAGCAGCCCTTTACCTGACAGATTTAGCAATGAAAAACTGTTTTTT. The chain couples TRBV2 to TRBJ1-4, with D possibly TRBD1 on 5 matching bases. Trimming removed 6 bases from V and 5 bases from J, with 22 bases in between. Germline CDR1 and CDR2: SNHLY and FYNNEI. This CDR3 is built from 17 residues.

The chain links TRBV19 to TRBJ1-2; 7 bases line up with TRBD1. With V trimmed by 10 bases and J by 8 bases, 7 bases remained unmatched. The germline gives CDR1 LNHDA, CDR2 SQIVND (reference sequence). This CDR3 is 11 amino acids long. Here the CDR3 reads CATVTGSGYTF. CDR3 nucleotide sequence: TGTGCCACCGTGACAGGGAGCGGCTACACCTTC.

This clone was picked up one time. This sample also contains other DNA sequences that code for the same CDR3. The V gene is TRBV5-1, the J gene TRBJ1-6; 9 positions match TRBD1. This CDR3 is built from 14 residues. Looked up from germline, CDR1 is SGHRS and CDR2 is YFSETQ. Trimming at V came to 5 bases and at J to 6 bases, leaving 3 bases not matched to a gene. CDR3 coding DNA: TGCGCCAGCAGTCTGGACAGGGGTAATTCACCCCTCCACTTT. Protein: CASSLDRGNSPLHF.

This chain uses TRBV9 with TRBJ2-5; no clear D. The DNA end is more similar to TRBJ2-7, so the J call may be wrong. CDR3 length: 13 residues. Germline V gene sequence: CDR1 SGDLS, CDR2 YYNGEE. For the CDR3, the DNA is TGTGCCAGCAGCGTTGCGGACTCCTACGAGCAGTACTTC. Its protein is CASSVADSYEQYF.

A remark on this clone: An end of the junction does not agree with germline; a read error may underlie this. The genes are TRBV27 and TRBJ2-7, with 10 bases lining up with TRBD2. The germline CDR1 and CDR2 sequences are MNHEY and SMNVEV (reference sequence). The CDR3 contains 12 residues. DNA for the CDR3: TGCACCGTTGGGACTAGCGTCTACGAGCAGTACTTC. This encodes CTVGTSVYEQYF.

The DNA of the CDR3 is TGTGCCAGCAGCTTAGTGGGAGGGCGGACTGAAGCTTTCTTT. Translation: CASSLVGGRTEAFF. The genes are TRBV7-3 and TRBJ1-1; D is ambiguous. CDR3 length equals 14 residues. Germline V lookup: CDR1 SGHTA, CDR2 FQGTGA. The V and J ends lost 2 bases and 5 bases respectively, with 12 bases between them.

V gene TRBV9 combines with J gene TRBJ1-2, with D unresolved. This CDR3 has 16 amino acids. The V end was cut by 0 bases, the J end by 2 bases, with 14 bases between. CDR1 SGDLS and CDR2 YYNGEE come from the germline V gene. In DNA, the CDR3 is TGTGCCAGCAGCGTAGGGACGACCGGAGGAAACTATGGCTACACCTTC. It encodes CASSVGTTGGNYGYTF.

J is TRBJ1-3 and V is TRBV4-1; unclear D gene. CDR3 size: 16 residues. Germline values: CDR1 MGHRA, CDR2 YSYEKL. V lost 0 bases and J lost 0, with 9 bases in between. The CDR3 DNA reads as TGCGCCAGCAGCCAAGATCGAGGAAGCTCTGGAAACACCATATATTTT. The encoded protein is CASSQDRGSSGNTIYF.

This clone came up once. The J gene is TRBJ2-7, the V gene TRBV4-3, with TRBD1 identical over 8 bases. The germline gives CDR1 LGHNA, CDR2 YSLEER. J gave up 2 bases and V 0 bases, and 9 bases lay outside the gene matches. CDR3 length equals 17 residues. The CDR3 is CASSQDPSGQGTYEQYF. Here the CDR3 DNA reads TGCGCCAGCAGCCAAGATCCGTCCGGACAGGGTACCTACGAGCAGTACTTC.

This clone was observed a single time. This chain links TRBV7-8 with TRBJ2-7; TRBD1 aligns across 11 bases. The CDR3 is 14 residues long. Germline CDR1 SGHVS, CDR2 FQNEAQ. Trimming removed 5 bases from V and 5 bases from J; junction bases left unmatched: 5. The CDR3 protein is CASSRDRGFHEQYF. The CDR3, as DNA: TGTGCCAGCAGCCGGGACAGGGGGTTCCACGAGCAGTACTTC.

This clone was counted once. The CDR3 region has the DNA TGTGCCAGCAAGAGGGCCAGCTCTAATGAAAAACTGTTTTTT. Translating it yields CASKRASSNEKLFF. V usage is TRBV2 and J usage is TRBJ1-4; D remains ambiguous. V was pared by 7 bases and J by 3 bases, with 12 bases between. The germline V gene encodes CDR1 SNHLY and CDR2 FYNNEI. The CDR3 length is 14 residues. The whole variable domain, remainder taken from reference TRBV2 and TRBJ1-4, is EPEVTQTPSHQVTQMGQEVILRCVPISNHLYFYWYRQILGQKVEFLVSFYNNEISEKSEIFDDQFSVERPDGSNFTLKIRSTKLEDSAMYFCASKRASSNEKLFFGSGTQLSVL.

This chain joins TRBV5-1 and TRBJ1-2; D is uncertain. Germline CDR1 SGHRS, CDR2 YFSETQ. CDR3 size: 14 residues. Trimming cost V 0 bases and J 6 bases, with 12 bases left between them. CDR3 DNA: TGCGCCAGCAGCTTGGAGCCGGGAATGGATGGCTACACCTTC. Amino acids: CASSLEPGMDGYTF. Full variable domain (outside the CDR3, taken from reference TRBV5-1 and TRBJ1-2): KAGVTQTPRYLIKTRGQQVTLSCSPISGHRSVSWYQQTPGQGLQFLFEYFSETQRNKGNFPGRFSGRQFSNSRSEMNVSTLELGDSALYLCASSLEPGMDGYTFGSGTRLTVV.

CDR3 amino acids: CASRTNPLSNYGYTF. The DNA of the CDR3 is TGTGCCAGCAGAACTAACCCCCTCTCTAACTATGGCTACACCTTC. V is TRBV6-5 and J is TRBJ1-2; no firm D call. V lost 6 bases, J lost 0 bases, and 14 bases lay in between. The CDR3 has 15 residues. CDR1 is MNHEY and CDR2 is SVGAGI in the germline V gene.

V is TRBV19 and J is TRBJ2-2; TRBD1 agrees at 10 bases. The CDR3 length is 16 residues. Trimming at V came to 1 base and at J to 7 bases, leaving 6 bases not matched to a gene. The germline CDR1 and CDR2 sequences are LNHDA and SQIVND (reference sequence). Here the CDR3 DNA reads TGTGCCAGTAGTATAGGATGGGGACAGGGGTACGGGGAGCTGTTTTTT. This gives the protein CASSIGWGQGYGELFF.

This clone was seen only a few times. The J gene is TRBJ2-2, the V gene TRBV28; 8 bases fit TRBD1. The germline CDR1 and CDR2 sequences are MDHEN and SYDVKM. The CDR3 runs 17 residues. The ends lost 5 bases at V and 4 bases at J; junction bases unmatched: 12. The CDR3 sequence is CASSTQQGGQATGELFF. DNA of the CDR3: TGTGCCAGCAGTACCCAGCAGGGGGGACAGGCCACCGGGGAGCTGTTTTTT.

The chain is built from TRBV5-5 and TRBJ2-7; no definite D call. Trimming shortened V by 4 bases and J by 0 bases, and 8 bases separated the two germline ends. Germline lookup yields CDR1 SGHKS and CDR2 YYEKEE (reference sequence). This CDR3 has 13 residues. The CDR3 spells CASSPLGSYEQYF. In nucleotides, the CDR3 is TGTGCCAGCAGCCCCCTCGGCTCCTACGAGCAGTACTTC.

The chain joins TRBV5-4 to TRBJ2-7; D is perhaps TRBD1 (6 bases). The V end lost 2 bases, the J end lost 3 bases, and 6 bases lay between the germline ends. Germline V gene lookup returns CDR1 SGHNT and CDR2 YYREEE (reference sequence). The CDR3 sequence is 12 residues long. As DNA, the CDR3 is TGTGCCAGCAGCTTACAGGGCTACGAGCAGTACTTC. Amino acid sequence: CASSLQGYEQYF.

CDR3 protein: CASSLASSYEQYF. CDR3 sequence (DNA): TGTGCCAGCAGCTTAGCGAGCTCCTACGAGCAGTACTTC. V is TRBV7-6 and J is TRBJ2-7; D not certain. CDR1 is SGHVS and CDR2 is FNYEAQ in the germline V gene. CDR3 length: 13 amino acids. V gave up 0 bases and J gave up 0 bases, with 3 bases separating them.

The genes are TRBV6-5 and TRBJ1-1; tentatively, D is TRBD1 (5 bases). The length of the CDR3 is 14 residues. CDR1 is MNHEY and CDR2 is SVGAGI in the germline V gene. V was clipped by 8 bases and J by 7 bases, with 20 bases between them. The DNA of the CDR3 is TGTGCCAGCCAAGAGGGAGGGGTAATGGATGAAGCTTTCTTT. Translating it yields CASQEGGVMDEAFF.

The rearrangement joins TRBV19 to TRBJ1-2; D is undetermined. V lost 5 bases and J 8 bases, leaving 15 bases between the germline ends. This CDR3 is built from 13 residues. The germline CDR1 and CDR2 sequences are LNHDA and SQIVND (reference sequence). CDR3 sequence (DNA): TGTGCCAGTAGTGATCCCGGCCGGCGGGGCTACACCTTC. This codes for CASSDPGRRGYTF.

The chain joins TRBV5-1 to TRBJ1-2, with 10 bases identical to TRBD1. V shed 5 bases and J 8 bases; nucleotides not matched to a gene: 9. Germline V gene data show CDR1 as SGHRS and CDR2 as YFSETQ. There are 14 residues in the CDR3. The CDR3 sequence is CASRGQGTGEGYTF. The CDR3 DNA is TGCGCCAGCAGGGGGCAGGGGACAGGGGAAGGCTACACCTTC. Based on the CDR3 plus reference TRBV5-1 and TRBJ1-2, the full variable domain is KAGVTQTPRYLIKTRGQQVTLSCSPISGHRSVSWYQQTPGQGLQFLFEYFSETQRNKGNFPGRFSGRQFSNSRSEMNVSTLELGDSALYLCASRGQGTGEGYTFGSGTRLTVV.

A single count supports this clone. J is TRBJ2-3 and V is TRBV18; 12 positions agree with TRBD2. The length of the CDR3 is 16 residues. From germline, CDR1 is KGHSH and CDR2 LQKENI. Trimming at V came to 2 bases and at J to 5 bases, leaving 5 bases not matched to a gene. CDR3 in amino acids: CASSPVTSGSEDTQYF. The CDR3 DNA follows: TGTGCCAGCTCACCAGTGACTAGCGGGAGCGAAGATACGCAGTATTTT.

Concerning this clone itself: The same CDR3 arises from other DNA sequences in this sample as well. CDR3 DNA sequence: TGTGCCAGCAGCTTAGACGGCGGCTACGAGCAGTACTTC. Translating gives CASSLDGGYEQYF. The chain employs TRBV7-2 and TRBJ2-7; unclear D gene. The germline V gene has CDR1 SGHTA and CDR2 FQGNSA. The V gene lost 1 base and the J gene lost 3 bases, with 7 bases spanning the gap. CDR3 length equals 13 residues.

This CDR3 is CASTGTSVSDTQYF. The DNA for the CDR3 is TGCGCCAGCACCGGGACTAGCGTATCAGATACGCAGTATTTT. This chain links TRBV5-1 with TRBJ2-3, with 10 bases aligning to TRBD2. The CDR3 is 14 residues long. Trimming at V came to 6 bases and at J to 4 bases, leaving 5 bases not matched to a gene. Germline assignment: CDR1 SGHRS and CDR2 YFSETQ. The whole variable domain, remainder taken from reference TRBV5-1 and TRBJ2-3, is KAGVTQTPRYLIKTRGQQVTLSCSPISGHRSVSWYQQTPGQGLQFLFEYFSETQRNKGNFPGRFSGRQFSNSRSEMNVSTLELGDSALYLCASTGTSVSDTQYFGPGTRLTVL.

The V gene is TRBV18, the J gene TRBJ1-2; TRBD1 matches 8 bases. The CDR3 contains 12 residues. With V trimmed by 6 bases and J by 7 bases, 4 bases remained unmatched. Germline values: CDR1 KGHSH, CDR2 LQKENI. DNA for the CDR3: TGTGCCAGCTCGACAGGGGAGGCTGGCTACACCTTC. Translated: CASSTGEAGYTF. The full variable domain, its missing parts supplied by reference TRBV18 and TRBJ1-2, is NAGVMQNPRHLVRRRGQEARLRCSPMKGHSHVYWYRQLPEEGLKFMVYLQKENIIDESGMPKERFSAEFPKEGPSILRIQQVVRGDSAAYFCASSTGEAGYTFGSGTRLTVV.

CDR3 sequence reads: CASSIEATGLNQPQHF. The CDR3 DNA is TGTGCCAGTAGTATAGAAGCCACAGGGTTAAATCAGCCCCAGCATTTT. This chain links TRBV19 with TRBJ1-5; a possible D gene is TRBD1 (6 bases). Trimming took off 0 bases at V and 4 bases at J, with 13 bases between the two ends. The CDR3 is made up of 16 amino acids. Germline assignment: CDR1 LNHDA and CDR2 SQIVND (reference sequence).

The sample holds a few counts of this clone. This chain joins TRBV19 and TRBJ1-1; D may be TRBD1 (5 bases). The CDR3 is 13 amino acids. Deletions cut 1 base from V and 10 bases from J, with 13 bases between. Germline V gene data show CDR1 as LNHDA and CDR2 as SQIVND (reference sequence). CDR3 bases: TGTGCCAGTAGTATAGTACCAAACCAGGGAGCTTTCTTT. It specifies CASSIVPNQGAFF.

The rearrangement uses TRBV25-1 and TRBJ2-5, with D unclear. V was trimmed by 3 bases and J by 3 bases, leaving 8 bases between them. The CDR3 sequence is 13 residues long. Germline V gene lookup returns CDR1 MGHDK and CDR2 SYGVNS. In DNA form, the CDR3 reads TGTGCCAGCAGTGAGGCCCCCAAAGAGACCCAGTACTTC. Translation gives CASSEAPKETQYF. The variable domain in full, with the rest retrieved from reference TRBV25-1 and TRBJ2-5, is EADIYQTPRYLVIGTGKKITLECSQTMGHDKMYWYQQDPGMELHLIHYSYGVNSTEKGDLSSESTVSRIRTEHFPLTLESARPSHTSQYLCASSEAPKETQYFGPGTRLLVL.